This T cell receptor (beta chain) comes out of a study of T cells in women clearing cervical HPV infection (dated by TCRdb to the late 2010s). Background for the entire study: The cases were some 27 women with histologically confirmed HPV16-related CIN3 or worse, and 2 of these cases were invasive cancers. An exploratory proof-of-principle case-control study, nested within the Guanacaste HPV Natural History Study in Costa Rica, was conducted to compare TCR repertoires across cervical HPV16 outcomes. The controls were 25 women whose single incident HPV16 infection cleared within 12 months with no development of precancer or cancer. Median age was about 30 years in cases versus roughly 37 in controls, and baseline characteristics did not differ significantly. Cases and controls were matched on age within five years and on year of sample collection. Quality controls consisted of five blinded duplicates per group, for a total of 60 or so samples made up of approximately 50 participants and around ten replicates. The parent cohort enrolled roughly 10,000 women aged 18 or older in Guanacaste, Costa Rica, during about 1992 to 1995 and followed them for approximately 7 years. Among cases, blood sampling occurred a median of about 150 days after lesion detection, with an interquartile range of roughly 85 to 200 days. Since only a few of the women had HLA typing available, the possibility that HLA type was acting as a confounder could not be ruled out. Blood from cases was drawn at the visit where the lesion was first identified, while blood from controls was drawn once the infection was no longer detected. Broad study findings and their caveats: The cross-sectional design could not show whether associations preceded infection or resulted from it; effector/memory subsets and HPV-specific T cells were not isolated. TCR repertoire richness was significantly higher in CIN3+ cases than in controls across sequencing depths, while evenness did not differ. TRBV6-7 relative abundance was lower in cases than in controls (approximately 0.11% versus 0.16%; Bonferroni P = 0.0008). Random forest classifiers combining richness and V gene abundances distinguished cases from controls with an estimated AUC of approximately 0.83. Because the number of T cells in each sample was unknown, differences in richness could reflect differing T-cell content rather than repertoire biology.

The CDR3 numbers 14 residues from cysteine through phenylalanine. The DNA covers only part of the CDR3, 33 bases in frame from base 1. CDR1 and CDR2 were assigned from the germline V gene (reference sequence) as LNHDA and SQIVND. V gives up 3 bases and J gives up 3 bases, and the segment between their germline ends measures 11 bases. The immunoSEQ assay used multiplex PCR to amplify TCR beta CDR3 regions from an average of roughly 1,200 ng of genomic DNA per sample. To correct primer bias, the assay used a complete synthetic TCR repertoire to set an amplification baseline. Amplicons were sequenced on the Illumina platform. The original pipeline was this. Error correction of the sequences involved clustering with frequency ratios plus a modified nearest-neighbor algorithm, after which the sequences were analyzed in the immunoSEQ Analyzer using IMGT gene definitions. At each rarefaction depth, TCR richness and evenness were averaged over 20 rarefaction repeats, and samples with fewer sequences than the depth were excluded. Wilcoxon rank sum tests with FDR correction were used to compare relative abundances of V, D and J genes between the groups. In the blinded duplicates, the intraclass correlation was approximately 95% for TCR richness and averaged around 78% across around 66 gene segments. TCRdb limited this immuneACCESS table to in-frame rearrangements with V and J called. A share of clones is missing; checked studies link under half to unresolved V genes, and the rest is unexplained. The V and J calls and clone size come from that table; D and trimming were worked out from the DNA. The sample's table lists a count of approximately 44,000 clones. 0.95% to 1.5% of the sample goes to the ten largest clones.

Concerning this clone itself: The antigen it binds to is not known. The read ends 3 residues early relative to the CDR3; the germline J gene fills the gap.

Every participant had a single incident cervical HPV16 infection, and prevalent HPV16 infections were excluded. Cervical HPV DNA was detected by MY09/MY11 PCR, and genotyping was performed by dot-blot hybridization. Fifteen mL of heparinized blood were centrifuged, and the buffy coat was split into aliquots, frozen at -30 degrees C, and then kept at -80 degrees C. QIAGEN kits were used to extract genomic DNA from buffy coat specimens. Sequencing was done on a sample of blood buffy coat. The sequence derives from a woman between 18 and 70 years old with a cervical HPV16 infection that either progressed to CIN3+ or cleared (not recorded which). The chain links TRBV19 with TRBJ1-2; the D gene is perhaps TRBD1, on 5 matching bases. The CDR3 protein sequence reads: CASSIGRAYYGYTF. CDR3 DNA, as far as it was read: TGTGCCAGTAGTATTGGCAGGGCCTACTATGGC.